Listed below are T cell receptor beta chains from one sample, sequenced in a study of OX40 agonist ivuxolimab in advanced cancers. Assay used: immunoSEQ multiplex PCR; TCRdb lists only in-frame clones, some missing. The table lists about 32,000 clones, about three quarters of them singletons. The sequencing used CD4+ or CD8+ T cells sorted from blood, collected in a trial of the OX40 agonist ivuxolimab. The receptors derive from an adult with an advanced solid tumor such as melanoma, head and neck, liver or kidney cancer. The CDR3 runs from the conserved cysteine through the conserved F or W. D genes are given only for firm matches. Expanded clones get a size class; other rows say once, few or many, or leave the size out.

. | TRBD1 | TRBJ1-1 | 15 | TRBV5-1 | TGCGCCAGCAGCCCCTTGACAGGGGAGGACACTGAAGCTTTCTTT | CASSPLTGEDTEAFF
. | . | TRBJ1-1 | 14 | TRBV4-2 | TGTGCCAGCAGCTTGAGGGGGTCCCGGACTGAAGCTTTCTTT | CASSLRGSRTEAFF
few | . | TRBJ2-3 | 14 | TRBV7-9 | TGTGCCAGCAGTTCCAGGGATTTTTGGGATACGCAGTATTTT | CASSSRDFWDTQYF
. | . | TRBJ1-6 | 14 | TRBV18 | TGTGCCAGCTCACCGGGGGGGCAGACTTCACCCCTCCACTTT | CASSPGGQTSPLHF
. | . | TRBJ1-3 | 13 | TRBV6-4 | TGTGCCAGGAAGACTAAGGCCGGAAACACCATATATTTT | CARKTKAGNTIYF
. | TRBD1 | TRBJ2-7 | 12 | TRBV29-1 | TGCAGCGTTCGGGACAGCACAGGGGAGCAGTACTTC | CSVRDSTGEQYF
. | . | TRBJ1-5 | 15 | TRBV4-1 | TGCGCCAGCAGCCAAGATATCGGGGGGGGTCAGCCCCAGCATTTT | CASSQDIGGGQPQHF
. | . | TRBJ1-4 | 14 | TRBV19 | TGTGCCAGTAGTATGCGGCAGGGTGGTGAAAAACTGTTTTTT | CASSMRQGGEKLFF
. | . | TRBJ2-5 | 16 | TRBV2 | TGTGCCAGCAGTGTCGTAACGGGGGACCGCCAAGAGACCCAGTACTTC | CASSVVTGDRQETQYF
. | TRBD2 | TRBJ2-5 | 15 | TRBV7-2 | TGTGCCAGCAGCTTACAAGCGGGGTCCCAAGAGACCCAGTACTTC | CASSLQAGSQETQYF
few | . | TRBJ2-4 | 14 | TRBV2 | TGTGCCAGCAGTGCGGACGCTCTCAAAAACATTCAGTACTTC | CASSADALKNIQYF
. | TRBD1 | TRBJ2-1 | 14 | TRBV18 | TGTGCCAGCTCACAGGGACAGGGAGACAATGAGCAGTTCTTC | CASSQGQGDNEQFF
. | . | TRBJ1-3 | 12 | TRBV30 | TGTGCCTGGAGTGTAGGAGGAAACACCATATATTTT | CAWSVGGNTIYF
. | . | TRBJ2-3 | 15 | TRBV5-5 | TGTGCCAGCAGCTTGAACTGGGGTGGGGCAGATACGCAGTATTTT | CASSLNWGGADTQYF
. | TRBD1 | TRBJ1-2 | 13 | TRBV6-6 | TGTGCCAGCTTTTCGTCAACAGGGGGTGGCTACACCTTC | CASFSSTGGGYTF
. | . | TRBJ1-2 | 14 | TRBV10-3 | TGTGCCATCAGCGAAATGACAGGTTCAGATGGCTACACCTTC | CAISEMTGSDGYTF
. | TRBD2 | TRBJ2-3 | 14 | TRBV28 | TGTGCCACCCTGGCTGGCGGGGGAGTCGATACGCAGTATTTT | CATLAGGGVDTQYF
. | . | TRBJ2-3 | 16 | TRBV29-1 | TGCAGCGTTGAAGATAGGCTAGCTTCTAGCACAGATACGCAGTATTTT | CSVEDRLASSTDTQYF
. | . | TRBJ1-1 | 12 | TRBV5-8 | TGTGCCAGCAGCTGGGGACGAGGTGAAGCTTTCTTT | CASSWGRGEAFF
. | . | TRBJ1-1 | 15 | TRBV5-1 | TGCGCCAGCAGCCGGAGGGACCGCCAGAACACTGAAGCTTTCTTT | CASSRRDRQNTEAFF
. | TRBD2 | TRBJ2-2 | 15 | TRBV5-1 | TGCGCCAGCCGACTAGCGGGGGGGAACACCGGGGAGCTGTTTTTT | CASRLAGGNTGELFF
once | . | TRBJ1-2 | 16 | TRBV29-1 | TGCAGCGTTGTTATATCTCGGGGTTCGGGCAACTATGGCTACACCTTC | CSVVISRGSGNYGYTF
. | . | TRBJ1-5 | 13 | TRBV9 | TGTGCCAGCAGCGTGGGCAACAATCAGCCCCAGCATTTT | CASSVGNNQPQHF
. | . | TRBJ1-1 | 13 | TRBV7-9 | TGTGCCAGCAGCTTACCGGGGAACACTGAAGCTTTCTTT | CASSLPGNTEAFF
. | TRBD1 | TRBJ1-6 | 13 | TRBV19 | TGTGCCAGTAGCGACAGGGCTTATTCACCCCTCCACTTT | CASSDRAYSPLHF
. | . | TRBJ2-2 | 15 | TRBV6-1 | TGTGCCAGCAGTGTCGCGACAGTTTACACCGGGGAGCTGTTTTTT | CASSVATVYTGELFF
. | . | TRBJ1-1 | 13 | TRBV6-1 | TGTGCCAGCAGTGAATCGGGGGACACTGAAGCTTTCTTT | CASSESGDTEAFF
. | TRBD2 | TRBJ2-5 | 15 | TRBV11-2 | TGTGCCAGCAGTTACCGGGGGGGCCTAGGGGAGACCCAGTACTTC | CASSYRGGLGETQYF
. | . | TRBJ1-6 | 14 | TRBV30 | TGTGCCTGGAGTGTATCCCAGGGAGGGACACCCCTCCACTTT | CAWSVSQGGTPLHF